The following is a T cell receptor beta chain sequence with its context. Its specificity is not known. This sample is part of a study of blood T cells in healthy people across ages. A second about 7 to 11 cycle PCR used barcoded and J-beta primers. One entry per CDR3 protein, called by TCRdb with MiXCR from the 5' RACE reads. The sample lists approximately 900,000 distinct CDR3 sequences, 25% to 35% occurring once. With 3 bases removed from V and 3 bases from J, the gap between germline ends came to 13 bases. Germline assignment: CDR1 LGHNA and CDR2 YNFKEQ. The length of the CDR3 is 15 residues. Study-wide points: CMV infection status of these donors was not known.

The sample also formed part of further work on T cells of mothers and their children.

The rearrangement links TRBV4-2 to TRBJ2-3; the D gene is possibly TRBD1 (5 bases). Input material: blood. This clonotype was sampled from a woman aged 40 to 50 in good health. The CDR3 DNA sequence: TGTGCCAGCAGCCAGAATACCCAGGGTACAGATACGCAGTATTTT. Its protein is CASSQNTQGTDTQYF.